These 23 T cell receptor beta chains share one sample of origin, sequenced in a study of cytomegalovirus exposure and HLA in healthy donors. PCR primers comprised 60 Vbeta and 13 Jbeta primers. The repertoire was sequenced with immunoSEQ multiplex PCR; TCRdb's copy has only in-frame clones and lacks some. The table lists some 170,000 clones, roughly 80% of them singletons. The sequencing input was PBMCs. The source is a man aged 30-40 years in good health and CMV-seropositive.

The genes are TRBV5-4 and TRBJ2-4, with 7 bases identical to TRBD1. The CDR3 sequence is 15 residues long. With V trimmed by 0 bases and J by 4 bases, 4 bases remained unmatched. Looked up from germline, CDR1 is SGHNT and CDR2 is YYREEE (reference sequence). CDR3 bases: TGTGCCAGCAGCTTGGACGGGACAGATAAAAACATTCAGTACTTC. Translating it yields CASSLDGTDKNIQYF.

The chain joins TRBV10-3 to TRBJ2-2; 8 positions match TRBD1. V lost 7 bases to trimming and J lost 5 bases; unmatched junction nucleotides: 9. The CDR3 extends over 15 amino acids. From germline, CDR1 is ENHRY and CDR2 SYGVKD. The CDR3 DNA is TGTGCCATCAACGGACAGGGATTGAGGACCGGGGAGCTGTTTTTT. It is translated as CAINGQGLRTGELFF.

This clone was picked up a small number of times. The rearrangement joins TRBV5-1 to TRBJ2-5; 9 bases fit TRBD2. The closer fit of TRBJ2-7 to the DNA end suggests the J call may be wrong. The CDR3 extends over 14 amino acids. Germline V lookup: CDR1 SGHRS, CDR2 YFSETQ. In DNA form, the CDR3 reads TGCGCCAGCAGCGGCGGGGGGGCCCCCTACGAGCAGTACTTC. It yields the protein CASSGGGAPYEQYF.

The rearrangement joins TRBV29-1 to TRBJ2-1, with D perhaps TRBD2 (6 bases). V was trimmed by 2 bases and J by 10 bases, leaving 12 bases between them. The CDR3 consists of 12 residues. The germline V gene encodes CDR1 SQVTM and CDR2 ANQGSEA. DNA for the CDR3: TGCAGCGTTGAACAGGCGGGGTACGAGCAGTTCTTC. Its protein is CSVEQAGYEQFF.

The chain couples TRBV7-6 to TRBJ2-3; 9 bases fit TRBD2. V was pared by 8 bases and J by 2 bases, with 5 bases of the junction left unmatched. Germline V gene sequence: CDR1 SGHVS, CDR2 FNYEAQ. This CDR3 spans 14 amino acids. CDR3 in amino acids: CASWGGGATDTQYF. CDR3 DNA sequence: TGTGCCAGCTGGGGCGGGGGGGCCACAGATACGCAGTATTTT.

This chain links TRBV5-1 with TRBJ2-5, with 11 bases lining up with TRBD2. CDR1 is SGHRS, CDR2 YFSETQ, per germline. The CDR3 has 16 residues. The V gene end was trimmed by 0 bases and the J gene end by 4 bases; junction bases not matched to a gene: 5. The CDR3 DNA reads TGCGCCAGCAGCTTGGGTAGCGGGGGGGCCGGAGAGACCCAGTACTTC. As protein: CASSLGSGGAGETQYF.

The chain recombines TRBV29-1 with TRBJ2-5, with TRBD1 as a possible D gene (5 bases). The J call is doubtful: the DNA matches TRBJ2-7 better. CDR3 length: 14 residues. Germline V gene sequence: CDR1 SQVTM, CDR2 ANQGSEA. In DNA, the CDR3 is TGCAGCGTTGGACAGCCCCCGGAGCCTTACGAGCAGTACTTC. Encoded protein: CSVGQPPEPYEQYF.

The rearrangement links TRBV6-6 to TRBJ2-5, with TRBD1 matching 9 bases. Per germline, CDR1 MNHNY and CDR2 SVGAGI (reference sequence). The CDR3 extends over 14 amino acids. V was pared by 7 bases and J by 3 bases, with 6 bases of the junction left unmatched. CDR3 sequence: CASIHGQGKETQYF. The CDR3 DNA follows: TGTGCCAGCATCCATGGACAGGGGAAAGAGACCCAGTACTTC.

This rearrangement joins TRBV5-4 to TRBJ1-6; 7 nucleotides agree with TRBD1. Looked up from germline, CDR1 is SGHNT and CDR2 is YYREEE (reference sequence). V gave up 0 bases and J gave up 10 bases; unmatched junction bases: 7. The CDR3 totals 15 residues. Written as DNA, the CDR3 is TGTGCCAGCAGCTTGGAAGGGCAGGGACAGTCACCCCTCCACTTT. Residues: CASSLEGQGQSPLHF.

The chain is built from TRBV29-1 and TRBJ1-1; the D is unclear. The CDR3 is 13 amino acids. The germline gives CDR1 SQVTM, CDR2 ANQGSEA. The V end was cut by 7 bases, the J end by 0 bases, with 12 bases between. Here the CDR3 reads CSGETHMNTEAFF. CDR3 DNA sequence: TGCAGCGGGGAGACCCACATGAACACTGAAGCTTTCTTT.

The genes are TRBV10-3 and TRBJ2-3; TRBD1 matches 10 bases. Germline loops: CDR1 ENHRY, CDR2 SYGVKD. The ends lost 6 bases at V and 6 bases at J; junction bases unmatched: 9. This CDR3 has 15 residues. CDR3 in DNA: TGTGCCATCAGGACTGACCGGGACAGGGGTGATACGCAGTATTTT. Residues: CAIRTDRDRGDTQYF.

This chain links TRBV6-5 with TRBJ2-7, with D possibly matching TRBD1 (5 bases). Trimming took 2 bases from V and 5 from J, leaving 13 bases between them. The CDR3 extends over 14 amino acids. The germline CDR1 and CDR2 sequences are MNHEY and SVGAGI. The CDR3 bases are TGTGCCAGCAGTTACGGGCAGGGAATCAACGAGCAGTACTTC. Translating gives CASSYGQGINEQYF.

The rearrangement joins TRBV6-6 to TRBJ2-5; perhaps TRBD2 as D (6 bases). This CDR3 contains 15 residues. V shed 2 bases and J shed 2 bases, with 12 bases lying between them. Germline V gene data show CDR1 as MNHNY and CDR2 as SVGAGI (reference sequence). CDR3 amino acids: CASSYGNSGQETQYF. Here the CDR3 DNA reads TGTGCCAGCAGTTACGGGAATAGCGGTCAAGAGACCCAGTACTTC.

The V gene is TRBV9, the J gene TRBJ1-2; D unclear. V shed 0 bases and J shed 5 bases, with 11 bases lying between them. The CDR3 has 14 amino acids. The germline gives CDR1 SGDLS, CDR2 YYNGEE. CDR3 coding DNA: TGTGCCAGCAGCGTAGATGGGCAAAGGTATGGCTACACCTTC. This encodes CASSVDGQRYGYTF.

This clone was found once. The rearrangement joins TRBV30 to TRBJ2-5; perhaps TRBD2 as D (7 bases). The CDR3 length is 13 residues. V shed 3 bases and J shed 4 bases, with 12 bases lying between them. Per germline, CDR1 GTSNPN and CDR2 SVGIG (reference sequence). The chain's CDR3 is CAWSPGGPETQYF. CDR3 nucleotide sequence: TGTGCCTGGAGCCCCGGGGGGCCAGAGACCCAGTACTTC.

The count of this clone is one. The genes are TRBV28 and TRBJ1-5; the match to TRBD1 covers 9 bases. The germline CDR1 and CDR2 sequences are MDHEN and SYDVKM. The CDR3 contains 14 residues. The ends lost 6 bases at V and 7 bases at J; junction bases unmatched: 7. In DNA form, the CDR3 reads TGTGCCAGCAGCCCCGGGACAGGGAACCAGCCCCAGCATTTT. Amino acid sequence: CASSPGTGNQPQHF. Variable domain in full (rest from reference TRBV28 and TRBJ1-5): DVKVTQSSRYLVKRTGEKVFLECVQDMDHENMFWYRQDPGLGLRLIYFSYDVKMKEKGDIPEGYSVSREKKERFSLILESASTNQTSMYLCASSPGTGNQPQHFGDGTRLSIL.

J is TRBJ1-5 and V is TRBV18; D perhaps matches TRBD1 (6 bases). V gave up 4 bases and J gave up 0 bases, with 16 bases separating them. Germline V gene lookup returns CDR1 KGHSH and CDR2 LQKENI. The CDR3 extends over 17 amino acids. The CDR3 DNA reads as TGTGCCAGCTCACGCCTCGACAGGTCTTATAGCAATCAGCCCCAGCATTTT. Translated: CASSRLDRSYSNQPQHF.

The chain combines TRBV4-1 with TRBJ2-7; D remains unclear. This CDR3 has 16 residues. Trimming left V 0 bases short and J 2 bases short, with 14 bases between. The germline CDR1 and CDR2 sequences are MGHRA and YSYEKL. CDR3 bases: TGCGCCAGCAGCCAAGATGTTGTTACAGTAACCTACGAGCAGTACTTC. Translating it yields CASSQDVVTVTYEQYF.

The chain couples TRBV18 to TRBJ1-2; unclear D gene. The CDR3 runs to 14 residues. The V gene lost 0 bases and the J gene lost 5 bases, with 10 bases spanning the gap. From germline, CDR1 is KGHSH and CDR2 LQKENI. The CDR3, as DNA: TGTGCCAGCTCACCACCCTCTGGAGGATATGGCTACACCTTC. Protein: CASSPPSGGYGYTF.

V is TRBV19 and J is TRBJ2-1; 10 nucleotides line up with TRBD2. J was trimmed by 6 bases and V by 6 bases; bases with no gene match: 5. CDR1 is LNHDA and CDR2 is SQIVND in the germline V gene (reference sequence). There are 14 residues in the CDR3. CDR3: CASRERGGLNEQFF. The CDR3 region has the DNA TGTGCCAGTAGGGAGCGGGGGGGCCTCAATGAGCAGTTCTTC.

DNA for the CDR3: TGTGCCATCAGTAGTAGAGGGGAGACCCAGTACTTC. The encoded protein is CAISSRGETQYF. J is TRBJ2-5 and V is TRBV10-3, with D perhaps TRBD2 (5 bases). CDR1 is ENHRY and CDR2 is SYGVKD in the germline V gene. The V end lost 5 bases, the J end lost 5 bases, and 9 bases lay between the germline ends. This CDR3 contains 12 residues.

The chain uses TRBV6-5 and TRBJ2-7; D is undetermined. The germline CDR1 and CDR2 sequences are MNHEY and SVGAGI. V lost 6 bases and J 2 bases, leaving 8 bases between the germline ends. The CDR3 is 12 residues long. CDR3 loop: CASSPSTYEQYF. In nucleotides, the CDR3 is TGTGCCAGCAGCCCGAGTACCTACGAGCAGTACTTC.

This rearrangement joins TRBV7-9 to TRBJ2-1; 8 nucleotides agree with TRBD1. This CDR3 is built from 16 residues. CDR1 is SEHNR and CDR2 is FQNEAQ in the germline V gene (reference sequence). J gave up 5 bases and V 5 bases, and 11 bases lay outside the gene matches. CDR3 DNA: TGTGCCAGCAGCCCGAAGACAGGGGTGAGGGACAATGAGCAGTTCTTC. This translates into CASSPKTGVRDNEQFF.